One sample yielded the 18 T cell receptor beta chains listed below, sequenced in a study of T-cell reconstitution after alpha-beta-depleted transplantation in children. This sample's TCRbeta library carried unique molecular identifier barcodes. TCRdb reprocessed the PCR reads via MiXCR and lists one record per CDR3 protein. The data contain 120,000 to 150,000 distinct CDR3 sequences, 8.5% to 10% of them singletons. This sample comprised PBMCs, mostly from graft donor cells, obtained 180 days after TCRalphabeta/CD19-depleted stem cell transplant. Source of these receptors: a female patient aged 2 to 10 who had a stem cell transplant for congenital amegakaryocytic thrombocytopenia, so the T cells may come from the graft donor.

This clonotype was picked up many times. V usage is TRBV4-1 and J usage is TRBJ1-4, with D maybe TRBD1 (6 bases). This CDR3 contains 13 residues. V was cut by 0 bases and J by 12 bases, with 11 bases left in between. Germline V gene data show CDR1 as MGHRA and CDR2 as YSYEKL. In DNA, the CDR3 is TGCGCCAGCAGCCAAGATTGGGCAGGGGAACTGTTTTTT. Its protein is CASSQDWAGELFF.

This clonotype occurred many times. At one end, the junction sequence differs from germline, possibly due to a read error. The rearrangement joins TRBV6-5 to TRBJ1-1; 7 bases are a match to TRBD1. CDR3 length equals 13 residues. Germline values: CDR1 MNHEY, CDR2 SVGAGI. The CDR3 region has the DNA TGCCCTGGACAGGAGGTCCCCAACACTGAAGCTTTCTTT. Residues: CPGQEVPNTEAFF.

This clonotype showed up many times. J is TRBJ1-4 and V is TRBV7-9; D is possibly TRBD1 (5 bases). From germline, CDR1 is SEHNR and CDR2 FQNEAQ (reference sequence). Trimming cost V 1 base and J 7 bases, with 19 bases left between them. CDR3 size: 17 residues. The CDR3 nucleotides read TGTGCCAGCAGCTTAGGAGACGCAGGGCTCGCTGGTGAAAAACTGTTTTTT. It yields the protein CASSLGDAGLAGEKLFF. Full variable domain (outside the CDR3, taken from reference TRBV7-9 and TRBJ1-4): DTGVSQNPRHKITKRGQNVTFRCDPISEHNRLYWYRQTLGQGPEFLTYFQNEAQLEKSRLLSDRFSAERPKGSFSTLEIQRTEQGDSAMYLCASSLGDAGLAGEKLFFGSGTQLSVL.

This clonotype was found many times. The chain combines TRBV5-1 with TRBJ2-7; D perhaps matches TRBD2 (6 bases). The ends were cut back, 0 bases at V and 0 bases at J, with 13 bases in the middle. This CDR3 has 16 residues. Germline loops: CDR1 SGHRS, CDR2 YFSETQ. CDR3 sequence: CASSLGDSRSSYEQYF. The CDR3 coding sequence is TGCGCCAGCAGCTTGGGGGACTCACGGAGCTCCTACGAGCAGTACTTC. Full variable domain (outside the CDR3, taken from reference TRBV5-1 and TRBJ2-7): KAGVTQTPRYLIKTRGQQVTLSCSPISGHRSVSWYQQTPGQGLQFLFEYFSETQRNKGNFPGRFSGRQFSNSRSEMNVSTLELGDSALYLCASSLGDSRSSYEQYFGPGTRLTVT.

This clonotype was observed many times. CDR3: CASSPPGRSTEAFF. The CDR3 DNA follows: TGTGCCAGCAGCCCTCCCGGTCGCAGCACTGAAGCTTTCTTT. The V call is TRBV6-1, the J call TRBJ1-1; D is unclear. Between the trimmed V and J ends, which lost 6 bases and 4 bases, there was a span of 15 bases. The CDR3 sequence is 14 residues long. Germline assignment: CDR1 MNHNS and CDR2 SASEGT.

This clonotype was observed a few times. CDR3 residues: CSAPSGYEQYF. In DNA form, the CDR3 reads TGCAGTGCTCCCTCTGGGTACGAGCAGTACTTC. The chain links TRBV20-1 to TRBJ2-7; D gene uncertain. Trimming took 5 bases from V and 4 from J, leaving 9 bases between them. CDR3 length: 11 amino acids. CDR1 is DFQATT and CDR2 is SNEGSKA in the germline V gene (reference sequence).

There are a few counts of this clonotype. The genes are TRBV25-1 and TRBJ1-6; TRBD1 aligns across 9 bases. This CDR3 spans 13 amino acids. Germline CDR1 and CDR2: MGHDK and SYGVNS. V shed 7 bases and J 8 bases; nucleotides not matched to a gene: 3. CDR3 sequence: CASTDRGYSPLHF. Here the CDR3 DNA reads TGTGCCAGCACCGACAGGGGGTATTCACCCCTCCACTTT.

V usage is TRBV20-1 and J usage is TRBJ2-1; the D is unclear. V was shortened by 4 bases and J by 2 bases, with 18 bases between the two germline ends. CDR3 size: 16 residues. The germline gives CDR1 DFQATT, CDR2 SNEGSKA (reference sequence). CDR3: CSATLPFYRPYNEQFF. The CDR3, as DNA: TGCAGTGCTACCCTGCCCTTCTACCGGCCCTACAATGAGCAGTTCTTC.

In its sample, this clonotype was seen many times. The chain links TRBV15 to TRBJ2-2; no clear D gene. Germline assignment: CDR1 LNHNV and CDR2 YYDKDF (reference sequence). The CDR3 length is 15 residues. V was pared by 5 bases and J by 0 bases, with 10 bases between. Here the CDR3 DNA reads TGTGCCACCAGCGCCAGGTGGGCGAACACCGGGGAGCTGTTTTTT. Its protein product is CATSARWANTGELFF.

This clonotype was detected ten times or more. CDR3 protein: CASSFAGFPGELFF. DNA of the CDR3: TGTGCCAGCAGTTTTGCGGGGTTTCCCGGGGAGCTGTTTTTT. The rearrangement uses TRBV12-3 or TRBV12-4 and TRBJ2-2; the D gene is possibly TRBD2 (6 bases). The V and J ends lost 3 bases and 6 bases respectively, with 11 bases between them. This CDR3 spans 14 amino acids.

This clonotype was picked up a small number of times. The chain carries TRBV5-1 and TRBJ2-7; 8 bases map to TRBD2. CDR1 is SGHRS, CDR2 YFSETQ, per germline. The CDR3 is made up of 15 amino acids. Trimming at V came to 0 bases and at J to 6 bases, leaving 8 bases not matched to a gene. The chain's CDR3 is CASSLALAGGSEQYF. For the CDR3, the DNA is TGCGCCAGCAGCTTGGCCCTTGCGGGGGGTTCCGAGCAGTACTTC. Variable domain in full (rest from reference TRBV5-1 and TRBJ2-7): KAGVTQTPRYLIKTRGQQVTLSCSPISGHRSVSWYQQTPGQGLQFLFEYFSETQRNKGNFPGRFSGRQFSNSRSEMNVSTLELGDSALYLCASSLALAGGSEQYFGPGTRLTVT.

At least ten counts were recorded for this clonotype. The chain joins TRBV4-3 to TRBJ2-7; the match to TRBD2 covers 7 bases. Germline loops: CDR1 LGHNA, CDR2 YSLEER. This CDR3 has 17 residues. V lost 0 bases and J lost 2; bases outside the gene matches: 10. CDR3 amino acids: CASSQDGVAGRPYEQYF. CDR3 DNA sequence: TGCGCCAGCAGCCAAGATGGCGTAGCGGGCCGACCCTACGAGCAGTACTTC.

This clonotype was counted at least ten times. The chain has TRBV7-9 and TRBJ2-1; D uncertain. Germline assignment: CDR1 SEHNR and CDR2 FQNEAQ (reference sequence). The CDR3 length is 15 residues. Trimming took off 1 base at V and 4 bases at J, with 11 bases between the two ends. The CDR3 nucleotides are TGTGCCAGCAGCTTAGGTTATAGCAAATACAATGAGCAGTTCTTC. The encoded protein is CASSLGYSKYNEQFF.

Turning to this clonotype: Sequence at one end of the junction differs from germline and may be a read error. The rearrangement joins TRBV5-1 to TRBJ2-6; the match to TRBD2 covers 10 bases. The CDR3 spans 18 residues. The V gene's germline CDR1 is SGHRS and CDR2 YFSETQ. The CDR3 DNA reads TGTGCCAGCAGCTTTGGGACTAGCGCTGACTCTGGGGCCAACGTCCTGACTTTC. Its translation is CASSFGTSADSGANVLTF. The full variable domain, completed using reference TRBV5-1 and TRBJ2-6, is KAGVTQTPRYLIKTRGQQVTLSCSPISGHRSVSWYQQTPGQGLQFLFEYFSETQRNKGNFPGRFSGRQFSNSRSEMNVSTLELGDSALYLCASSFGTSADSGANVLTFGAGSRLTVL.

Many counts were recorded for this clonotype. The chain recombines TRBV29-1 with TRBJ2-7, with unresolved D. CDR1 SQVTM and CDR2 ANQGSEA come from the germline V gene. Trimming stripped 4 bases from V and 2 bases from J, with 12 bases between. The length of the CDR3 is 13 residues. This chain's CDR3 is CSVVSDLTYEQYF. CDR3 coding DNA: TGCAGCGTTGTGTCAGATCTTACCTACGAGCAGTACTTC.

In its sample, this clonotype was seen many times. A read error may produce the germline difference seen at one junction end. The chain joins TRBV4-1 to TRBJ1-4; tentative D call: TRBD1 (6 bases). Germline CDR1 reads MGHRA; CDR2 reads YSYEKL. There are 15 residues in the CDR3. The CDR3 loop reads CASSRRTATNEKLFF. CDR3 DNA sequence: TGCGCCAGCAGCCGCCGGACAGCAACAAATGAAAAACTGTTTTTT.

The chain has TRBV10-1 and TRBJ2-2; no clear D. The CDR3 has 14 residues. V lost 0 bases, J lost 4 bases, and 6 bases lay in between. From germline, CDR1 is WNHNN and CDR2 SYGVQD (reference sequence). CDR3 coding DNA: TGCGCCAGCAGTGAGTCGAAGTTCACCGGGGAGCTGTTTTTT. This translates into CASSESKFTGELFF.

In this sample, this clonotype turned up many times. The chain links TRBV10-3 to TRBJ1-2; no definite D call. Germline values: CDR1 ENHRY, CDR2 SYGVKD. The CDR3 is made up of 13 amino acids. The V gene lost 4 bases and the J gene lost 0 bases, with 6 bases spanning the gap. The CDR3 DNA follows: TGTGCCATCAGTGTAGAGGCTAACTATGGCTACACCTTC. Encoded protein: CAISVEANYGYTF.